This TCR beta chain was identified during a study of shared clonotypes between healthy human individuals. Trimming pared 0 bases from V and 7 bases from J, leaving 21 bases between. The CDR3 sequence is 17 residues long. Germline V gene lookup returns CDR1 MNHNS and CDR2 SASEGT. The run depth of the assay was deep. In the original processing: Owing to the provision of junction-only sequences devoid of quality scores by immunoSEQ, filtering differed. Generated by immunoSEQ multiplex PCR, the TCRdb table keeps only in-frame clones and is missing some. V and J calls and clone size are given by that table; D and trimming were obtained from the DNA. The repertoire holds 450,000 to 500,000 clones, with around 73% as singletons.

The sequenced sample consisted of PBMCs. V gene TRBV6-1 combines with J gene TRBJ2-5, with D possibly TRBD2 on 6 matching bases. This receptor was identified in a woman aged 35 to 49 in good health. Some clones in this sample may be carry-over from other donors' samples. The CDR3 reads CASSEASHRPDGGTQYF. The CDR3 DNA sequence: TGTGCCAGCAGTGAAGCAAGTCATCGGCCCGACGGGGGGACCCAGTACTTC.